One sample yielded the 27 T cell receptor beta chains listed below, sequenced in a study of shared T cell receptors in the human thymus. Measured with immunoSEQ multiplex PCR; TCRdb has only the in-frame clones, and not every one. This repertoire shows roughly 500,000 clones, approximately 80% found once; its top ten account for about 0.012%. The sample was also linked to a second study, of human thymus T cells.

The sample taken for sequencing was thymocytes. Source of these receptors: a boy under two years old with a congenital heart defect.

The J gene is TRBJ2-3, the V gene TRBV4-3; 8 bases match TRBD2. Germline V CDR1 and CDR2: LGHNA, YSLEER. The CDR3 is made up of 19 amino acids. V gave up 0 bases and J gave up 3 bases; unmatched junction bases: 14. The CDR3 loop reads CASSQDRAGGRLQTDTQYF. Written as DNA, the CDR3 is TGCGCCAGCAGCCAAGATCGGGCGGGAGGCCGTTTGCAAACAGATACGCAGTATTTT.

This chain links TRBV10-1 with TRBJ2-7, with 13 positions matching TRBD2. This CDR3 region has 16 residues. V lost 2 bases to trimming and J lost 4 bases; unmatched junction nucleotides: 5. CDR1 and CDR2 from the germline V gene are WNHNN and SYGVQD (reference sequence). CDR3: CASSEPGTSGIYEQYF. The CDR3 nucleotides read TGCGCCAGCAGTGAGCCCGGGACTAGCGGGATTTACGAGCAGTACTTC.

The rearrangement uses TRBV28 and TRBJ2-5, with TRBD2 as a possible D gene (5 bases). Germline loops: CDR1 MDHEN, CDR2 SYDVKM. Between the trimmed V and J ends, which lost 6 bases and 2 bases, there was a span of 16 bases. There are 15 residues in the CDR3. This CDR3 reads CASSPSDWEQETQYF. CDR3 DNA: TGTGCCAGCAGCCCCTCGGACTGGGAACAAGAGACCCAGTACTTC.

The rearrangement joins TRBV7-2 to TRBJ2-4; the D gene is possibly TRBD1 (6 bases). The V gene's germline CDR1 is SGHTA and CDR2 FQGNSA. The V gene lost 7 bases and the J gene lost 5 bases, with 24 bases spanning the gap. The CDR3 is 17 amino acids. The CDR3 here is CASTPPRGAPDQNIQYF. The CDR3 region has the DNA TGTGCCAGCACCCCACCCAGGGGCGCACCAGACCAAAACATTCAGTACTTC.

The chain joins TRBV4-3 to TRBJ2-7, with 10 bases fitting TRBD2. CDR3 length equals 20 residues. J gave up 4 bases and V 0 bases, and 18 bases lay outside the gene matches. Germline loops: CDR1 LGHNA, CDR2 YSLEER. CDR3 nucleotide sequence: TGCGCCAGCAGCCAAGATCTAGCCAGCGGGAGGGCCTTTGCCCTTTACGAGCAGTACTTC. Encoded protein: CASSQDLASGRAFALYEQYF.

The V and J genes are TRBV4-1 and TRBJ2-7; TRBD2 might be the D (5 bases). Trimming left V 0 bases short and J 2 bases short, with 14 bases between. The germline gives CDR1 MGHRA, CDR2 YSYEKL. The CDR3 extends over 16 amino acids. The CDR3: CASSQDRLAEAYEQYF. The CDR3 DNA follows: TGCGCCAGCAGCCAAGATCGGCTAGCAGAAGCCTACGAGCAGTACTTC.

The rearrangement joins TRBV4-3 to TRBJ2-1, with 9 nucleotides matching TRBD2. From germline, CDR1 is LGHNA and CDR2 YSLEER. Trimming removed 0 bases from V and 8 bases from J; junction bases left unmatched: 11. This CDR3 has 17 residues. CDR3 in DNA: TGCGCCAGCAGCCAAGATCCGGGACTAGCAAGTTGGGATGAGCAGTTCTTC. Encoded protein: CASSQDPGLASWDEQFF.

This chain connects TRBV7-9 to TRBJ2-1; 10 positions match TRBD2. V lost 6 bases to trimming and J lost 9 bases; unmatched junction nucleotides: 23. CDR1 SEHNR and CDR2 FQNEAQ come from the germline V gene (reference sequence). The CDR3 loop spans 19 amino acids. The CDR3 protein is CASSRTRGAAGGPSSEQFF. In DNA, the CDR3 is TGTGCCAGCAGTCGTACCAGGGGGGCAGCGGGAGGGCCCTCCAGTGAGCAGTTCTTC.

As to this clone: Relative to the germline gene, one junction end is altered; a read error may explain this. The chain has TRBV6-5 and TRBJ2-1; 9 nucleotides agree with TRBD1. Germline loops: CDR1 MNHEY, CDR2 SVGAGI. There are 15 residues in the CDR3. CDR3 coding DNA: TGTGCCAGCAGCTACTATGGACAGGGGTTCGATGAGCAGTTCTTC. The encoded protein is CASSYYGQGFDEQFF.

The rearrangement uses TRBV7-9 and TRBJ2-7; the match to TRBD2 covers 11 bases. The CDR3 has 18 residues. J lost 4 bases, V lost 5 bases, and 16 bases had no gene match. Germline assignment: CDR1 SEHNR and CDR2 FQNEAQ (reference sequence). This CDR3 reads CASSPRTSGSSFAYEQYF. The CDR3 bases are TGTGCCAGCAGCCCCCGTACTAGCGGGAGTAGTTTTGCGTACGAGCAGTACTTC.

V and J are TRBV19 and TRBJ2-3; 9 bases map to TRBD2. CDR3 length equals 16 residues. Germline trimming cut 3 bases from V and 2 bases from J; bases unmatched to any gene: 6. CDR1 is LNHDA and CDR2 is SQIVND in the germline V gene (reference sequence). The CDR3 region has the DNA TGTGCCAGTAGTATGGGAGCGGGAGGTTACACAGATACGCAGTATTTT. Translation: CASSMGAGGYTDTQYF.

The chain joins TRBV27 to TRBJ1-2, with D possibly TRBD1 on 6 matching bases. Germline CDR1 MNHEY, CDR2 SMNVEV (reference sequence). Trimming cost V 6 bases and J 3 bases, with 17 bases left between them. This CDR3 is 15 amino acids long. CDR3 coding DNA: TGTGCCAGCAGGCCTTGGAGAGGGGGGGACTATGGCTACACCTTC. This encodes CASRPWRGGDYGYTF.

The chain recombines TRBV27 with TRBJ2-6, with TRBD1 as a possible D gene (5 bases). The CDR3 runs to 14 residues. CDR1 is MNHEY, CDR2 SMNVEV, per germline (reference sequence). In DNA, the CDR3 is TGTGCGTCCGGCAGGGCCTCTGGGGCCAACGTCCTGACTTTC. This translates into CASGRASGANVLTF.

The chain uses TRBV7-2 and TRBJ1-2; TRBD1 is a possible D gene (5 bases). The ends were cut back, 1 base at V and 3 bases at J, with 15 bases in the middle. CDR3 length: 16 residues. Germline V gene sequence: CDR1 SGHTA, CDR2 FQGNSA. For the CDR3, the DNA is TGTGCCAGCAGCTTAGAGGTTGGCAGGGATCACTATGGCTACACCTTC. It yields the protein CASSLEVGRDHYGYTF.

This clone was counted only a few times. DNA for the CDR3: TGTGCCAGCAGCAGAAACCGGGACAGAGCCTACGAGCAGTACTTC. Translating gives CASSRNRDRAYEQYF. This chain links TRBV5-6 with TRBJ2-7; 7 bases match TRBD1. CDR1 SGHDT and CDR2 YYEEEE come from the germline V gene. With V trimmed by 4 bases and J by 2 bases, 9 bases remained unmatched. This CDR3 has 15 amino acids.

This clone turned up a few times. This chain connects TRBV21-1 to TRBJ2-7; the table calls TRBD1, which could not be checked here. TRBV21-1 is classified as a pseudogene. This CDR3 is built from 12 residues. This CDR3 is CASSMTGCEQYF. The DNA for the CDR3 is TGTGCCAGCAGCATGACAGGGTGCGAGCAGTACTTC.

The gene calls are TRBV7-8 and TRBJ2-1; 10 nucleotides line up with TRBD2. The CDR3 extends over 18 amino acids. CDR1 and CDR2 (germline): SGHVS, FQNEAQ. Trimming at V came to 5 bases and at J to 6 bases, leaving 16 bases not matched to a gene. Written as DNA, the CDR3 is TGTGCCAGCAGCCAAGGGGAAAAAGCGGGAGGGCCTTTCAATGAGCAGTTCTTC. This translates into CASSQGEKAGGPFNEQFF. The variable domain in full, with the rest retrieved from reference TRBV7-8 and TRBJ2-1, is GAGVSQSPRYKVAKRGQDVALRCDPISGHVSLFWYQQALGQGPEFLTYFQNEAQLDKSGLPSDRFFAERPEGSVSTLKIQRTQQEDSAVYLCASSQGEKAGGPFNEQFFGPGTRLTVL.

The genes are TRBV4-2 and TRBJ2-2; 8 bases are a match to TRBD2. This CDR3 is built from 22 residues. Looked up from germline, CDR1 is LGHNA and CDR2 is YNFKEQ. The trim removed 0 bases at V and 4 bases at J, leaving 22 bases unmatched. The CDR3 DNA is TGTGCCAGCAGCCAAGATATCCCCATGGCAATATGGGCGGGAGGCCCCACCGGGGAGCTGTTTTTT. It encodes CASSQDIPMAIWAGGPTGELFF.

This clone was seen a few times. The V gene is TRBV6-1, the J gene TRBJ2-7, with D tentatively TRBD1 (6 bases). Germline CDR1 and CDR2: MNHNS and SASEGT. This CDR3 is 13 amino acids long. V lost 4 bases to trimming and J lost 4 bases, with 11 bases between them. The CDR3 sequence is CASSAEQGYEQYF. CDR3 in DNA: TGTGCCAGCAGTGCAGAGCAGGGGTACGAGCAGTACTTC.

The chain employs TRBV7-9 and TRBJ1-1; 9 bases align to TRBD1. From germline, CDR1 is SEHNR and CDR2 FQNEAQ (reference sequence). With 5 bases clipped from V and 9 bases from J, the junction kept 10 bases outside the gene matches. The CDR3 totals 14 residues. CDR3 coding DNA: TGTGCCAGCAGCAACCGGGACAGGGTAAGGCAAGCTTTCTTT. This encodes CASSNRDRVRQAFF.

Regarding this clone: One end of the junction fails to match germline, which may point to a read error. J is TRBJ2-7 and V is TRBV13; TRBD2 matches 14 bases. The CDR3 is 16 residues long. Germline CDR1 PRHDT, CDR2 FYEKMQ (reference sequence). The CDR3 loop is CASSLGLAGGRYEQYF. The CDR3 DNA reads TGTGCCAGCAGCCTAGGACTAGCGGGAGGCCGCTACGAGCAGTACTTC.

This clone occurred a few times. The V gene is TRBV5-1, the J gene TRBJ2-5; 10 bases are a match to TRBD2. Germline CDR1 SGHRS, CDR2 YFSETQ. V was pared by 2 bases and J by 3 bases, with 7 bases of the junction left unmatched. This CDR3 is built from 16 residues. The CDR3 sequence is CASSLVAGGLEETQYF. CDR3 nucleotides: TGCGCCAGCAGCTTAGTAGCGGGAGGACTCGAAGAGACCCAGTACTTC.

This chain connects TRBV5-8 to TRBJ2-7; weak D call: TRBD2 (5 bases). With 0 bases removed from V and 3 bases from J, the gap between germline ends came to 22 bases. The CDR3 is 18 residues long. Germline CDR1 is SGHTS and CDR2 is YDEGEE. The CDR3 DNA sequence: TGTGCCAGCAGCTTGGTGCTTTCGGTCATAGCGAACCACTACGAGCAGTACTTC. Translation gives CASSLVLSVIANHYEQYF.

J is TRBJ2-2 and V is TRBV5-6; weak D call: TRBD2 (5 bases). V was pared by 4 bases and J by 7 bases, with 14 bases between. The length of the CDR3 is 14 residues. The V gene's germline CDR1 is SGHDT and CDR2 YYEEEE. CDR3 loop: CASSLGWRNGELFF. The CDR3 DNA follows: TGTGCCAGCAGCCTAGGGTGGAGGAACGGGGAGCTGTTTTTT.

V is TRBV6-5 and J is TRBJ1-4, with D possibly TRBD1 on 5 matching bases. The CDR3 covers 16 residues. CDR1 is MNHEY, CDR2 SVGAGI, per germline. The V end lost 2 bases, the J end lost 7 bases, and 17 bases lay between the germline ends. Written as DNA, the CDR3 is TGTGCCAGCAGTTACATCGGTGGGGGGGAGGGTGAAAAACTGTTTTTT. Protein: CASSYIGGGEGEKLFF.

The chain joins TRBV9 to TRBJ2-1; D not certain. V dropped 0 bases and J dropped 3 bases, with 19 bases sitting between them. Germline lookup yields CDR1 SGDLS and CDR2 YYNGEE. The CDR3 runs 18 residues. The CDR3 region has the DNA TGTGCCAGCAGCGTAGTTCAGCCCGACTCCTCCCTCTACAATGAGCAGTTCTTC. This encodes CASSVVQPDSSLYNEQFF.

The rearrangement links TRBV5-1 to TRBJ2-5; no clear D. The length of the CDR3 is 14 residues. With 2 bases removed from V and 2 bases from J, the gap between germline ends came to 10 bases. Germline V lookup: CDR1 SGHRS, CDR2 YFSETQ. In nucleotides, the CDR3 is TGCGCCAGCAGCTTACCTAAGACTCAAGAGACCCAGTACTTC. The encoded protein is CASSLPKTQETQYF. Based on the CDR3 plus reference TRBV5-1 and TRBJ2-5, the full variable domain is KAGVTQTPRYLIKTRGQQVTLSCSPISGHRSVSWYQQTPGQGLQFLFEYFSETQRNKGNFPGRFSGRQFSNSRSEMNVSTLELGDSALYLCASSLPKTQETQYFGPGTRLLVL.